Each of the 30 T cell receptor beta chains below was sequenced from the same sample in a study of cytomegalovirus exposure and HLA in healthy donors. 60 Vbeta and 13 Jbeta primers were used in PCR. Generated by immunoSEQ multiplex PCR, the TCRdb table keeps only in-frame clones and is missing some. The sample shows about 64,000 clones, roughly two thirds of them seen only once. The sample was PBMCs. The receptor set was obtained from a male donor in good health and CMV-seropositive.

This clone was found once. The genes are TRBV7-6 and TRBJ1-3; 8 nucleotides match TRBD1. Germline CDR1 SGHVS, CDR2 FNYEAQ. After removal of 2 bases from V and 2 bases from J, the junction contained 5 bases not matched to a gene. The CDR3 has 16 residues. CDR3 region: CASSLIARGPGNTIYF. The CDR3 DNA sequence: TGTGCCAGCAGCTTAATTGCCAGGGGGCCTGGAAACACCATATATTTT.

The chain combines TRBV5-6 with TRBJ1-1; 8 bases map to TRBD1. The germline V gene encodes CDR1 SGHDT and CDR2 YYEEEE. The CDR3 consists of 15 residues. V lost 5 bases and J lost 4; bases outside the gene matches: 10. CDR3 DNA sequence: TGTGCCAGCAGTCTTCCTTGGACAGGGAGCACTGAAGCTTTCTTT. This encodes CASSLPWTGSTEAFF.

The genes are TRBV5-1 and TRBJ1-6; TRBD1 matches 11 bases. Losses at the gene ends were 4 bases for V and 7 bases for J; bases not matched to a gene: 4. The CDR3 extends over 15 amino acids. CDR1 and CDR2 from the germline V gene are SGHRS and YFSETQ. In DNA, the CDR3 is TGCGCCAGCAGCGGAGGACAGGGGGCAAATTCACCCCTCCACTTT. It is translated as CASSGGQGANSPLHF.

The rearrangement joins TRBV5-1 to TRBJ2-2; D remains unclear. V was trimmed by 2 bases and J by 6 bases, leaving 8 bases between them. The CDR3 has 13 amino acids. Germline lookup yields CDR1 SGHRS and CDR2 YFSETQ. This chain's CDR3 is CASSLLQPGELFF. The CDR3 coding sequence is TGCGCCAGCAGCTTACTGCAACCCGGGGAGCTGTTTTTT.

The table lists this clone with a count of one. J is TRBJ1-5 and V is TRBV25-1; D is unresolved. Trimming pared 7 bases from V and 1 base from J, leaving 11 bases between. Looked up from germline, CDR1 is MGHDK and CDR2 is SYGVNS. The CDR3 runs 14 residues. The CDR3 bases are TGTGCCAGCACCGAGGGATGGAGCAATCAGCCCCAGCATTTT. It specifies CASTEGWSNQPQHF.

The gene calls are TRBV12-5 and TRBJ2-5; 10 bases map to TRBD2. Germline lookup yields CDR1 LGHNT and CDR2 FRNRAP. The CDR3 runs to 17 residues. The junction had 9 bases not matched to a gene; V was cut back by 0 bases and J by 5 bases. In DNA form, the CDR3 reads TGTGCTAGTGGTTTGGTAATCCAAGCGGGAGGGCCGGAGACCCAGTACTTC. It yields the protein CASGLVIQAGGPETQYF.

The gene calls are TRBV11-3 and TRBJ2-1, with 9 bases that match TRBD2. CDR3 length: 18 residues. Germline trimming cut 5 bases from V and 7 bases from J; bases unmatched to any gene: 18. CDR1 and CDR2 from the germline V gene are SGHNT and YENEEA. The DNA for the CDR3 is TGTGCCAGCAGCCCCTCCAGGCAGCGGGAGGACTTTATGAATGAGCAGTTCTTC. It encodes CASSPSRQREDFMNEQFF.

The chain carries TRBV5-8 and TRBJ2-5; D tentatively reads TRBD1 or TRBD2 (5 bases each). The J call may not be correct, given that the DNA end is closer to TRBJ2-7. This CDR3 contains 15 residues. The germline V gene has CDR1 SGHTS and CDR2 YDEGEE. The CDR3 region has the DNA TGTGCCAGCAGCTTGGGGCAGGGAGCCTCTAGCGAGCAGTACTTC. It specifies CASSLGQGASSEQYF.

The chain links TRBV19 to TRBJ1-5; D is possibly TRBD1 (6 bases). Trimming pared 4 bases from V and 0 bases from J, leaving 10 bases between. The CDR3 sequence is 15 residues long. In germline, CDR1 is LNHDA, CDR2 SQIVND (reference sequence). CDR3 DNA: TGTGCCAGTAGTACCAGGGGATATAGCAATCAGCCCCAGCATTTT. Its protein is CASSTRGYSNQPQHF.

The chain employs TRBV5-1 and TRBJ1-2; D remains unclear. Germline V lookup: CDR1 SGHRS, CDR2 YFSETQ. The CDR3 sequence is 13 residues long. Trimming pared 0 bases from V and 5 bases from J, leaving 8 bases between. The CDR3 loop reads CASSLAVGYGYTF. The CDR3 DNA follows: TGCGCCAGCAGCTTGGCGGTCGGTTATGGCTACACCTTC.

This chain's CDR3 is CASSGVEDTSWETQYF. DNA of the CDR3: TGTGCCAGCAGTGGGGTTGAGGATACTAGCTGGGAGACCCAGTACTTC. The rearrangement joins TRBV6-1 to TRBJ2-5; D might be TRBD2 (6 bases). V was cut by 4 bases and J by 5 bases, with 20 bases left in between. The V gene's germline CDR1 is MNHNS and CDR2 SASEGT. The CDR3 contains 16 residues.

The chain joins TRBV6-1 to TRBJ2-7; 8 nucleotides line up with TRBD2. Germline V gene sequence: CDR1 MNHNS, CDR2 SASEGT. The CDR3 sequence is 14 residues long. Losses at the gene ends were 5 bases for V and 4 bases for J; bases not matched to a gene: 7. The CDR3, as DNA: TGTGCCAGCAGTCGTGGACTAGCCGGATACGAGCAGTACTTC. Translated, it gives CASSRGLAGYEQYF.

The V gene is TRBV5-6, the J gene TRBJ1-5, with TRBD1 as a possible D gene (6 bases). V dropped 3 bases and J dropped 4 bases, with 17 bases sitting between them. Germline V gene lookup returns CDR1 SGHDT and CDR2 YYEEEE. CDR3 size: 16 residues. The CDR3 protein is CASSSSLGRGNQPQHF. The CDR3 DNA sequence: TGTGCCAGCAGCTCCTCGTTGGGGAGGGGGAATCAGCCCCAGCATTTT.

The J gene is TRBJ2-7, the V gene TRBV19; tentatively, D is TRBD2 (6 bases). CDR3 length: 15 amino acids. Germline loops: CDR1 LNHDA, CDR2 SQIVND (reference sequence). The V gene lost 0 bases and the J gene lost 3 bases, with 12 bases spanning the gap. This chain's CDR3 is CASSIDSGIYYEQYF. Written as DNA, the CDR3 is TGTGCCAGTAGTATAGATAGCGGCATCTACTACGAGCAGTACTTC.

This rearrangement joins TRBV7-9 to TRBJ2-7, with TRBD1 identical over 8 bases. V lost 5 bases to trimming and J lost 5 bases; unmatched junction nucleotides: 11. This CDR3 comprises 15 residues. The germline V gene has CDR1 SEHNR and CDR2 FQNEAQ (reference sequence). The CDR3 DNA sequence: TGTGCCAGCAGCCCTTCCGGACAGGGCAGCGACGAGCAGTACTTC. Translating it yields CASSPSGQGSDEQYF.

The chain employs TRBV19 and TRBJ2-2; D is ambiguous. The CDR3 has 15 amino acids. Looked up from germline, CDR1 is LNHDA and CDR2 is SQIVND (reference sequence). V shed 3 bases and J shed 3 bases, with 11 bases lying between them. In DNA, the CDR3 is TGTGCCAGTAGTATGTCTAGGATCCACACCGGGGAGCTGTTTTTT. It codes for CASSMSRIHTGELFF.

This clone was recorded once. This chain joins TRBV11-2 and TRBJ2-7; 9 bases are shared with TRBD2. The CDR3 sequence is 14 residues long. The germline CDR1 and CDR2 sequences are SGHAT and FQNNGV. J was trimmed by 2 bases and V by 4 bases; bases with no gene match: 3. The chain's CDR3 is CASSSPSGAYEQYF. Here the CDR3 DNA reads TGTGCCAGCAGCTCTCCTAGCGGGGCCTACGAGCAGTACTTC.

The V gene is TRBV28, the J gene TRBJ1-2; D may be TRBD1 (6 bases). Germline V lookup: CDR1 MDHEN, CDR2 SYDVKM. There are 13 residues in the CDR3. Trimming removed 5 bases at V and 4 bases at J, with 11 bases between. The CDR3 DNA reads TGTGCCAGCAGTGGGAAAGGGGGCTATGGCTACACCTTC. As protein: CASSGKGGYGYTF.

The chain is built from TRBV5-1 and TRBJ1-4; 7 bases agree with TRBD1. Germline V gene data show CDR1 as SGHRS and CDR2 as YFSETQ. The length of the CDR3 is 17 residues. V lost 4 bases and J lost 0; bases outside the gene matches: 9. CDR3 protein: CASSRWTGLATNEKLFF. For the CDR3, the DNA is TGCGCCAGCAGCCGTTGGACAGGCCTTGCAACTAATGAAAAACTGTTTTTT.

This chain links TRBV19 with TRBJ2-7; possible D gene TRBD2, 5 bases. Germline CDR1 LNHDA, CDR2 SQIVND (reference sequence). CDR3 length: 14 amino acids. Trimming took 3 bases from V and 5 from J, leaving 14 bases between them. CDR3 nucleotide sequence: TGTGCCAGTAGTATCTCACGGGATGTCCACGAGCAGTACTTC. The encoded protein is CASSISRDVHEQYF.

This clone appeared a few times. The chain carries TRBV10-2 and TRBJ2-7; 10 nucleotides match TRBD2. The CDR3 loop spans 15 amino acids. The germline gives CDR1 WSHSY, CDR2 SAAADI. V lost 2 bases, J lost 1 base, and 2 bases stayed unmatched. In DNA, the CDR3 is TGCGCCAGCAGTGAGCAGGGACTAGCGTCCTACGAGCAGTACTTC. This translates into CASSEQGLASYEQYF.

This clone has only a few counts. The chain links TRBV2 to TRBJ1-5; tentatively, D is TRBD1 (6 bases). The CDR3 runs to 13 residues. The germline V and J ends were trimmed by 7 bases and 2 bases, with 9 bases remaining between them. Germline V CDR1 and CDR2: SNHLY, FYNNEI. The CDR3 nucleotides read TGTGCCAGCAAAGGACAGCGCAATCAGCCCCAGCATTTT. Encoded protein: CASKGQRNQPQHF.

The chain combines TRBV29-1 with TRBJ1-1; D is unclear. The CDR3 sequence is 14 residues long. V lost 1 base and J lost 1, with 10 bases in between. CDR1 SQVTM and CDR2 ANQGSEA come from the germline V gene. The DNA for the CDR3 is TGCAGCGTTGAAGCCAGGAACTGGAACACTGAAGCTTTCTTT. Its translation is CSVEARNWNTEAFF.

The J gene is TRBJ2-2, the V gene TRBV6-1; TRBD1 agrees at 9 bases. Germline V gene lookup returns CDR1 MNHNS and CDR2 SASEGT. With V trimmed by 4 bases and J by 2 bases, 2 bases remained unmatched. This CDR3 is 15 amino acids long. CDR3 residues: CASSGQGGNTGELFF. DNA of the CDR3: TGTGCCAGCAGTGGACAGGGGGGCAACACCGGGGAGCTGTTTTTT.

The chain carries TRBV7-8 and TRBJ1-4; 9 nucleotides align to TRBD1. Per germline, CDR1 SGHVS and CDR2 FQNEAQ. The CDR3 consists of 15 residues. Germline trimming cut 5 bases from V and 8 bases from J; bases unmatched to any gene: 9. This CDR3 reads CASSQTLDRGEKLFF. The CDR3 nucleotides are TGTGCCAGCAGCCAGACTTTGGACAGGGGCGAAAAACTGTTTTTT.

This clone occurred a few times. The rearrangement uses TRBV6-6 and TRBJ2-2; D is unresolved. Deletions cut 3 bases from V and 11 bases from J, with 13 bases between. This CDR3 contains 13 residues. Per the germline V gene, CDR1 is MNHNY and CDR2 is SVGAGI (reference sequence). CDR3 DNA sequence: TGTGCCAGCAGTTATTCACTTTCCTCCGAGCTGTTTTTT. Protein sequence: CASSYSLSSELFF.

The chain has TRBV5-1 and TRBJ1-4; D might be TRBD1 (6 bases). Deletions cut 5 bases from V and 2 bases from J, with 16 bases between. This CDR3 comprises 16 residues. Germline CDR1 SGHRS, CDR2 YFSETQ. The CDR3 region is CASRGIQGTTNEKLFF. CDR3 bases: TGCGCCAGCAGGGGAATACAGGGAACGACTAATGAAAAACTGTTTTTT.

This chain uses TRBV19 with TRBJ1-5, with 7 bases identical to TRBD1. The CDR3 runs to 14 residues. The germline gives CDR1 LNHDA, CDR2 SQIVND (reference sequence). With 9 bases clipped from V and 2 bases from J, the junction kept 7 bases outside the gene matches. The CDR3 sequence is CASRNRGRNQPQHF. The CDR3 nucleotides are TGTGCCAGCAGGAACAGGGGACGCAATCAGCCCCAGCATTTT.

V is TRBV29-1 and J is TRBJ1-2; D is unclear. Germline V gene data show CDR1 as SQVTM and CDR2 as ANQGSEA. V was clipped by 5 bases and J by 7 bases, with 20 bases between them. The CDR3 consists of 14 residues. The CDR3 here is CSVRFRGLQSGYTF. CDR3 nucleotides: TGCAGCGTTAGGTTTCGAGGTCTCCAAAGTGGCTACACCTTC. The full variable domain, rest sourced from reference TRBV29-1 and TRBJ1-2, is SAVISQKPSRDICQRGTSLTIQCQVDSQVTMMFWYRQQPGQSLTLIATANQGSEATYESGFVIDKFPISRPNLTFSTLTVSNMSPEDSSIYLCSVRFRGLQSGYTFGSGTRLTVV.

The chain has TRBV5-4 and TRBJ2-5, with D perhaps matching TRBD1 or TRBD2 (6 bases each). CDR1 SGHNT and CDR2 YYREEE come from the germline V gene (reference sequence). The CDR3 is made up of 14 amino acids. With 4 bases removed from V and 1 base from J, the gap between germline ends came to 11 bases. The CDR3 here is CASSLEGVQETQYF. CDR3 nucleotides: TGTGCCAGCAGCCTGGAGGGGGTCCAAGAGACCCAGTACTTC.